This T cell receptor beta chain emerged from a study of response to subunit inactivated influenza vaccine (dated by TCRdb to about 2018). Background for the entire study: Deep quantitative profiling of the T cell receptor repertoire was used in the study to follow responses to a trivalent subunit inactivated influenza vaccine. On the study overall, not on this receptor specifically: The authors proposed that each seasonal influenza vaccination may bring in only a limited number of new T cells.

For this clonotype: No antigen is known for it. Within one base of it there is no much larger clone, and no base qualities were kept.

Libraries came from RT-PCR. Data came from an Illumina HiSeq 2500. TCRdb took the public reads, trimmed them with fastp at Q25, ran MiXCR for clone calling and kept in-frame beta chains. Rows with a matching CDR3 protein are joined into one entry that keeps the most common DNA and genes. The sample contains about 520,000 distinct CDR3 sequences, 25% of them found a single time. 1.9% of the sample goes to the ten largest clones. CDR1 and CDR2 are drawn from the germline V gene: ENHRY, SYGVKD. From its cysteine to its phenylalanine, the CDR3 spans 15 amino acids. The retained sequence is limited to the CDR3, 45 bases, with the frame set at the first base. Trimming accounts for 3 bases at V and 2 bases at J, while the number of junction bases matched to no gene is 3.

The sample was CD4+ T cells sorted from PBMCs, taken 4 to 6 days after vaccination. The receptor chain draws on TRBV10-3 and TRBJ1-5; 8 nucleotides in the junction match TRBD1. This sequence was found in a man in his fifties who received an inactivated influenza vaccine. Donor details come from another sample of the same person, matched by shared clones. The nucleotides read TGTGCCATCAGTGACGGGACAGGTCGCAATCAGCCCCAGCATTTT. It specifies CAISDGTGRNQPQHF.